The present TCR beta chain was sequenced within a study of naive and memory T cell subsets. Broader study findings: Over 85% of naive TCR sequences appeared only once, unlike memory subsets. Possibly reflecting memory cells re-expressing CD45RA, a few larger clonotypes occurred in naive repertoires, especially CD8.

In the case of this clonotype: Its antigen is not known.

Two oligonucleotides, mixed equimolar, formed the beta constant-region primer covering TRBC1 and TRBC2. Ligated cDNA was amplified by four rounds of PCR with nested alpha and beta constant-region primers and SP2. A 12-nucleotide UMI and the SP2 primer were added to the cDNA 3' end by oligonucleotide ligation. TCRdb passed the UMI-ligation and nested PCR reads through MiXCR, listing each CDR3 protein once. The sample carries roughly 92,000 distinct CDR3 sequences, about 11% recorded once. CMV status came from CD4+ T cell IFNgamma after overnight CMV lysate stimulation of fresh PBMCs. Cells stained for CD3, CD4, CD8, CD45RA and CD27 were sorted into four subsets. This CDR3 spans 15 amino acids. Per germline, CDR1 SGHNT and CDR2 YYREEE (reference sequence). V was clipped by 3 bases and J by 5 bases; unmatched bases: 8.

The sample comprised naive CD4+ T cells from blood. The V call is TRBV5-4, the J call TRBJ2-5, with 9 positions matching TRBD2. This TCR was recovered from a human donor in good health. CDR3 protein: CASSSTVAGVETQYF. Here the CDR3 DNA reads TGTGCCAGCAGCTCCACCGTAGCGGGGGTCGAGACCCAGTACTTC.